This T cell receptor beta chain was documented in a study of cytomegalovirus exposure and HLA in healthy donors. The PCR ran on 60 Vbeta and 13 Jbeta primers. Assay: immunoSEQ multiplex PCR; the TCRdb copy retains only in-frame clones and omits some. This sample carries around 120,000 clones, over 70% of them seen once, and the ten largest clones take around 1.9%. The sequence was obtained from a woman aged 40 to 55 in good health and CMV-seronegative. The sequencing sample was made of PBMCs.

The CDR3 protein is CASSIVSGSYEQYF. The CDR3 DNA reads as TGTGCCAGTAGTATTGTTAGCGGGAGCTACGAGCAGTACTTC. The chain carries TRBV19 and TRBJ2-7; the match to TRBD2 covers 9 bases. Germline V gene data show CDR1 as LNHDA and CDR2 as SQIVND (reference sequence). V gave up 3 bases and J gave up 3 bases; unmatched junction bases: 3. CDR3 length: 14 residues.